This T cell receptor beta chain is from a study of CD8 T cells in ankylosing spondylitis. MiXCR was run by TCRdb on the 5' RACE reads, yielding one entry per CDR3 protein. The sample lists some 220,000 distinct CDR3 sequences, 7.3% occurring once. V trimming: 6 bases; J trimming: 0 bases; junction bases outside the gene matches: 4. The V gene's germline CDR1 is SNHLY and CDR2 FYNNEI. This CDR3 is 15 amino acids long. This clonotype was picked up many times. Its specificity is unknown. Whole-study findings and limits: The authors found the disease-linked clones to be CD8+ and relatively rare in peripheral blood. In reactive arthritis synovial fluid and blood, some motif variants had been reported before. Reportedly, disease-linked clones are significantly enriched in ankylosing spondylitis patients' matched synovial fluid. A motif in TCR beta, a set of fewer than ten highly homologous variants, appeared characteristic of ankylosing spondylitis blood.

This receptor was taken from a male donor with ankylosing spondylitis. Sequenced sample: blood, either unsorted or a sorted T cell fraction (not recorded which). This chain joins TRBV2 and TRBJ2-1; 8 bases agree with TRBD1. In DNA form, the CDR3 reads TGTGCCAGCAGCGAGGACAGGGCCTCCTACAATGAGCAGTTCTTC. Protein sequence: CASSEDRASYNEQFF.